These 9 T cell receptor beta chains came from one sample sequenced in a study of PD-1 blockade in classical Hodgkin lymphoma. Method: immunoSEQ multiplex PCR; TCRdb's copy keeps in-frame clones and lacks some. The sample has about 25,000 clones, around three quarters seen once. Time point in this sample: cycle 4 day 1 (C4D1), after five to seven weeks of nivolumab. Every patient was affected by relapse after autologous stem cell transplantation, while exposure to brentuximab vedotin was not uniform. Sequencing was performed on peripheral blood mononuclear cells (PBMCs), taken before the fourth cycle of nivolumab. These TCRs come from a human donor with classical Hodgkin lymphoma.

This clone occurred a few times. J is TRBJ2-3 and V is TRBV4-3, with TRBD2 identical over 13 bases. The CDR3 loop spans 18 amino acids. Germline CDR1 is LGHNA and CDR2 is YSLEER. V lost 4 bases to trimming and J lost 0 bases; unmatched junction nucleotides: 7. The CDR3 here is CASSPGTSGALSTDTQYF. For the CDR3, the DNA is TGCGCCAGCAGCCCCGGGACTAGCGGGGCCCTTAGCACAGATACGCAGTATTTT.

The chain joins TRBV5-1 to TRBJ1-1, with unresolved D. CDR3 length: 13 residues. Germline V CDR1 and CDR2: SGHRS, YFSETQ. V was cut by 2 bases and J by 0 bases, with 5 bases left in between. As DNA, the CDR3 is TGCGCCAGCAGCTTCGACATGAACACTGAAGCTTTCTTT. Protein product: CASSFDMNTEAFF. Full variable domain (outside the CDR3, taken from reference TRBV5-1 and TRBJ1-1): KAGVTQTPRYLIKTRGQQVTLSCSPISGHRSVSWYQQTPGQGLQFLFEYFSETQRNKGNFPGRFSGRQFSNSRSEMNVSTLELGDSALYLCASSFDMNTEAFFGQGTRLTVV.

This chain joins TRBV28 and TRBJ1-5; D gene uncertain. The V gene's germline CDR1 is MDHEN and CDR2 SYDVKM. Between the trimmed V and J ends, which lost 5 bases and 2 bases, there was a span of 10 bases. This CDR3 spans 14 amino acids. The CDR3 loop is CASSPSRGNQPQHF. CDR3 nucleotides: TGTGCCAGCAGTCCCTCACGGGGCAATCAGCCCCAGCATTTT.

The CDR3 DNA reads TGCAGCGTTCGGTCGGGCGGGGGTTCTGGCAATGAGCAGTTCTTC. Translating gives CSVRSGGGSGNEQFF. The chain combines TRBV29-1 with TRBJ2-1, with TRBD2 identical over 7 bases. Germline V gene data show CDR1 as SQVTM and CDR2 as ANQGSEA. The junction had 13 bases not matched to a gene; V was cut back by 5 bases and J by 6 bases. This CDR3 comprises 15 residues.

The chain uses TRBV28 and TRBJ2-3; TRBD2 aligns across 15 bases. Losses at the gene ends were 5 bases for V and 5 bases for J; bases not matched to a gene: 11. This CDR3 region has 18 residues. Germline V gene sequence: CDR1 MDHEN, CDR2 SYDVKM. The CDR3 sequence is CASSDLGTSGGRRDTQYF. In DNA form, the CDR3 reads TGTGCCAGCAGTGACTTGGGGACTAGCGGGGGGAGGAGAGATACGCAGTATTTT.

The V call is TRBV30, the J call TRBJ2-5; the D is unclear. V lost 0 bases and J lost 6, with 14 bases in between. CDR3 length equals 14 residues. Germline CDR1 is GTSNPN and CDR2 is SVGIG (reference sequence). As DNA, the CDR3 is TGTGCCTGGAGTGTACACCTCCCGGCCCAGACCCAGTACTTC. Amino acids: CAWSVHLPAQTQYF.

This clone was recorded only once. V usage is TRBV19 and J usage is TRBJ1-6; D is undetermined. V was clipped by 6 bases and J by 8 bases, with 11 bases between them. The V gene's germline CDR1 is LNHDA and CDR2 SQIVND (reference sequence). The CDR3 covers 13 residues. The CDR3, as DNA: TGTGCCAGTAGGCGGGGAGAGGATTCACCCCTCCACTTT. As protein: CASRRGEDSPLHF. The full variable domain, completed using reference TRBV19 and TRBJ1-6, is DGGITQSPKYLFRKEGQNVTLSCEQNLNHDAMYWYRQDPGQGLRLIYYSQIVNDFQKGDIAEGYSVSREKKESFPLTVTSAQKNPTAFYLCASRRGEDSPLHFGNGTRLTVT.

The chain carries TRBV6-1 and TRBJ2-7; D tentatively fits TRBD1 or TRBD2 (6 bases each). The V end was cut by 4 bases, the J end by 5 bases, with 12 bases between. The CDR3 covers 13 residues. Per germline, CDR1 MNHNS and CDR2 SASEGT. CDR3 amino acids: CASSGGAVDEQYF. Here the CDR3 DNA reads TGTGCCAGCAGTGGGGGGGCAGTCGACGAGCAGTACTTC.

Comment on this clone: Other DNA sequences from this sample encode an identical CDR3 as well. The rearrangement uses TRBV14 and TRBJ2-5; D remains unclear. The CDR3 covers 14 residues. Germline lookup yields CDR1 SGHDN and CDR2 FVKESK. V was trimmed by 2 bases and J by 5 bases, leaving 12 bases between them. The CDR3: CASSQRWLGETQYF. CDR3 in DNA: TGTGCCAGCAGCCAACGTTGGTTGGGGGAGACCCAGTACTTC.